This is a list of T cell receptor beta chains from one sample in a study of cytomegalovirus exposure and HLA in healthy donors. Measured with immunoSEQ multiplex PCR; TCRdb has only the in-frame clones, and not every one. The sample contains around 80,000 clones, under 65% of which appear only once. Source material: PBMCs. These receptor sequences come from a male donor in good health and CMV-seropositive. The CDR3 runs from the conserved cysteine through the conserved F or W. The D gene is left open where the match is weak. Some rows mark clone size as missing; the rest say once, few, many or name a class of expanded clone.

clone_size j_call v_call d_call cdr3_nt cdr3_aa
. TRBJ2-7 TRBV5-4 TRBD2 TGTGCCAGCAGCTCCACTAGCGGGGGTTCCTACGAGCAGTACTTC CASSSTSGGSYEQYF
few TRBJ1-4 TRBV29-1 . TGCAGCGTTAGCGGCGGTAATGAAAAACTGTTTTTT CSVSGGNEKLFF
. TRBJ1-6 TRBV5-4 . TGTGCCAGCAGCTTGGAGACAGGCAATAATTCACCCCTCCACTTT CASSLETGNNSPLHF
few TRBJ2-7 TRBV28 TRBD2 TGTGCCAGCAGTCTGACTAGCGGGAGGCTCTCCTACGAGCAGTACTTC CASSLTSGRLSYEQYF
few TRBJ2-2 TRBV11-2 TRBD2 TGTGCCAGCAGCTTGACTAGCGCCTATACCGGGGAGCTGTTTTTT CASSLTSAYTGELFF
. TRBJ2-3 TRBV6-1 . TGTGCCAGCAGCCAGGGGACCGATACGCAGTATTTT CASSQGTDTQYF
. TRBJ1-1 TRBV6-4 . TGTGCCAGCAGTGGGACTGCTTCGTTGAACACTGAAGCTTTCTTT CASSGTASLNTEAFF
. TRBJ2-5 TRBV7-9 . TGTGCCAGCAGCTTGGCCGGACAGTCTGCCCAGTACTTC CASSLAGQSAQYF
. TRBJ2-6 TRBV5-1 TRBD2 TGCGCCAGCAGCACGGGACTAGCGGGGGGGATCGGAGGCTCTGGGGCCAACGTCCTGACTTTC CASSTGLAGGIGGSGANVLTF
. TRBJ1-1 TRBV9 . TGTGCCAGCAGCGTAGGGGACTGGGTGGTCCCGAACACTGAAGCTTTCTTT CASSVGDWVVPNTEAFF
. TRBJ1-1 TRBV6-6 . TGTGCCAGCAGTTACCTTCTACCGGGGAGGGCTGAAGCTTTCTTT CASSYLLPGRAEAFF
. TRBJ2-2 TRBV4-2 TRBD1 TGTGCCAGCAGCCAAGCCGAAGACAGGGTCACCGGGGAGCTGTTTTTT CASSQAEDRVTGELFF
few TRBJ2-3 TRBV6-6 TRBD2 TGTGCCAGCAGCCTACTAGCGGGGCGCACAGATACGCAGTATTTT CASSLLAGRTDTQYF
. TRBJ2-7 TRBV25-1 TRBD2 TGTGCCAGCAGACCCACGACTAGCGGGAGGCCCTACGAGCAGTACTTC CASRPTTSGRPYEQYF
few TRBJ2-7 TRBV5-1 . TGCGCCAGCAGCCCTAGACAGGTCGCCTACGAGCAGTACTTC CASSPRQVAYEQYF
few TRBJ1-2 TRBV11-1 . TGTGCCAGCAGCTTGGAACAGTACTATGGCTACACCTTC CASSLEQYYGYTF
. TRBJ2-2 TRBV5-1 . TGCGCCAGCAGCTCGCTCTATAGCACTGGGGAGCTGTTTTTT CASSSLYSTGELFF
. TRBJ2-7 TRBV27 . TGTGCCAGCAGTTCATCAGGGGTTTACGAGCAGTACTTC CASSSSGVYEQYF
. TRBJ1-1 TRBV7-2 TRBD1 TGTGCCAGCAGCTTAACGGGGACAGGAAGAATTAGGAACACTGAAGCTTTCTTT CASSLTGTGRIRNTEAFF
. TRBJ1-3 TRBV18 . TGTGCCAGCTCACCACGGGACTTAGGCACCATATATTTT CASSPRDLGTIYF
. TRBJ2-7 TRBV6-1 . TGTGCCAGCGGTGACAGGGCCCGGAGGGACGAGCAGTACTTC CASGDRARRDEQYF
few TRBJ1-2 TRBV28 . TGTGCCAGCAGTCGCCGGGATAACTATGGCTACACCTTC CASSRRDNYGYTF
. TRBJ1-2 TRBV18 . TGTGCCAGCTCACCACCGGCACAGGTTTATGGCTACACCTTC CASSPPAQVYGYTF
few TRBJ1-2 TRBV28 . TGTGCCAGCAGTCGCCCGGACAGACTCTATGGCTACACCTTC CASSRPDRLYGYTF
. TRBJ2-2 TRBV10-3 TRBD2 TGTGCCATCGGGCGCGGGAGAGGGTTTACCGGGGAGCTGTTTTTT CAIGRGRGFTGELFF
. TRBJ1-6 TRBV30 TRBD1 TGTGCCTGGAGCCGGGACAGGGGGTCACCCCTCCACTTT CAWSRDRGSPLHF
. TRBJ2-2 TRBV6-1 TRBD2 TGTGCCAGCGGGAGGACTAGCGGGACGGGGGAGCTGTTTTTT CASGRTSGTGELFF
. TRBJ1-5 TRBV5-6 . TGTGCCAGCAGCTCCCTTTCTCAGCCCCAGCATTTT CASSSLSQPQHF
. TRBJ2-3 TRBV11-1 . TGTGCCAGCAGCTCCGACAGGTCAATCGACCGGCAGTATTTT CASSSDRSIDRQYF
few TRBJ2-5 TRBV2 . TGTGCCAGCATTGGACTCGCTCAAGAGACCCAGTACTTC CASIGLAQETQYF
. TRBJ2-5 TRBV5-1 TRBD1 TGCGCCAGCAGCTTAGCGACAGGGATGGGAGAGACCCAGTACTTC CASSLATGMGETQYF
. TRBJ2-3 TRBV6-1 . TGTGCCAGCAGGCAGGTTAGCACAGATACGCAGTATTTT CASRQVSTDTQYF
. TRBJ2-7 TRBV29-1 TRBD2 TGCAGCGTGGTTAAGGGAGGGACTAGCGGGAGAATGGAAGAGCAGTACTTC CSVVKGGTSGRMEEQYF
few TRBJ1-2 TRBV28 . TGTGCCAGCAAGCTATATGGCTACACCTTC CASKLYGYTF
. TRBJ1-1 TRBV29-1 . TGCAGCGTCAAGGGGCAGTTGAACACTGAAGCTTTCTTT CSVKGQLNTEAFF
. TRBJ2-7 TRBV4-3 TRBD2 TGCGCCAGCAGCCAGGTAGCGGGAGAAGCCTACGAGCAGTACTTC CASSQVAGEAYEQYF
. TRBJ1-1 TRBV5-1 . TGCGCCAGCAGCCCCGACAGGACAAACACTGAAGCTTTCTTT CASSPDRTNTEAFF
. TRBJ2-7 TRBV5-1 . TGCGCCAGCAGCTTGGGGGGGCCCGGGGCTGACGAGCAGTACTTC CASSLGGPGADEQYF
. TRBJ1-1 TRBV30 TRBD1 TGTGCCTGGAGTACCACTTACAGGGGGAACACTGAAGCTTTCTTT CAWSTTYRGNTEAFF
. TRBJ2-7 TRBV4-2 . TGTGCCAGCAGCCAAGTCGCGGCAGAGACAGTCGCCTACGAGCAGTACTTC CASSQVAAETVAYEQYF
. TRBJ2-5 TRBV30 TRBD2 TGTGCCTGCTCGGGACTAGGCCATGAGACCCAGTACTTC CACSGLGHETQYF
. TRBJ2-1 TRBV7-9 . TGTGCCAGCAGCCAGACTAGCTCCTACAATGAGCAGTTCTTC CASSQTSSYNEQFF
. TRBJ2-6 TRBV9 TRBD1 TGTGCCAGCAGCACGGGACAGGGGATAAATGGGGCCAACGTCCTGACTTTC CASSTGQGINGANVLTF
few TRBJ2-3 TRBV6-4 TRBD1 TGTGCCAGCTCGGGGACAGGGGGTTCAGATACGCAGTATTTT CASSGTGGSDTQYF
few TRBJ1-5 TRBV6-6 TRBD1 TGTGCCACCTCAGGACAGGGGGACCATCAGCCCCAGCATTTT CATSGQGDHQPQHF
. TRBJ2-1 TRBV5-5 . TGTGCCAGCAGGGCATACAATGAGCAGTTCTTC CASRAYNEQFF
. TRBJ1-1 TRBV9 TRBD1 TGTGCCAGCAGCGTGGCACCGGGACAGGTAGGCACTGAAGCTTTCTTT CASSVAPGQVGTEAFF
. TRBJ2-7 TRBV19 TRBD1 TGTGCCAGTACCACCACCGGGACAGTCCCCCACGAGCAGTACTTC CASTTTGTVPHEQYF
. TRBJ1-5 TRBV19 . TGTGCCAGTAGTATTGGCCAGGATCAGCCCCAGCATTTT CASSIGQDQPQHF
. TRBJ1-1 TRBV25-1 . TGTGCCAGCAGTGACTTAATGAACACTGAAGCTTTCTTT CASSDLMNTEAFF
few TRBJ2-2 TRBV18 . TGTGCCAGCTCACCAAGAAGGGAGAACATCGGGGAGCTGTTTTTT CASSPRRENIGELFF
few TRBJ2-7 TRBV4-1 TRBD1 TGCGCCAGCAGCCACCAGGGGGCCTACGAGCAGTACTTC CASSHQGAYEQYF
. TRBJ2-2 TRBV27 TRBD2 TGTGCCAGCAGCTTACTAGCGAGCGCGAACACCGGGGAGCTGTTTTTT CASSLLASANTGELFF
. TRBJ2-1 TRBV6-4 . TGTGCCAGCAGTGAGGATGGTAGCGACGAGCAGTTCTTC CASSEDGSDEQFF
. TRBJ1-5 TRBV19 TRBD1 TGTGCCAGTAGTATACCCACAGGGGGAGTGGATCAGCCCCAGCATTTT CASSIPTGGVDQPQHF